This T cell receptor (beta chain) was observed in a study of blood T cell repertoires in COVID-19. At the level of the study: The United States, Italy and Spain supplied acute and convalescent COVID-19 samples.

Assay: immunoSEQ multiplex PCR; the TCRdb copy retains only in-frame clones and omits some. In the table there are 370,000 or so clones, 81% of which are singletons. CDR1 is SGHRS, CDR2 YFSETQ, per germline. The germline V and J ends were trimmed by 5 bases and 3 bases, with 14 bases remaining between them. This CDR3 has 15 amino acids. The table lists this clone with a few counts. The sample comprised peripheral blood. The receptor was derived from a human donor with acute or convalescent COVID-19. The donor label of this sample is uncertain. This chain connects TRBV5-1 to TRBJ2-2, with a weak D call TRBD2 (5 bases). As DNA, the CDR3 is TGCGCCAGCAGGGAGGCAGGACTGGACACCGGGGAGCTGTTTTTT. Translated: CASREAGLDTGELFF.